This T cell receptor beta chain was sequenced during a study of Graves' ophthalmopathy and Graves' hyperthyroidism. This clonotype was counted many times. No antigen is known for it. Study-level results: From stable hyperthyroidism, ophthalmopathy was separated by a 13-signature model with around 90% sensitivity and 75% to 84% specificity.

Amplifying from RNA transcripts, the study obtained TCR beta CDR3 regions. A first-round RT-PCR used HTBI primers, followed by a second-round multiplex PCR. In TCRdb, the multiplex PCR reads were re-called with MiXCR into one record per CDR3 protein. The table includes over 450,000 distinct CDR3 sequences, about 15% detected once. The sequenced material came from blood. The source is a woman aged 30 to 39 with Graves' ophthalmopathy.

The CDR3 spells CASSFRGPYGYTF. The CDR3 bases are TGTGCCAGCAGTTTCAGAGGACCATATGGCTACACCTTC. The chain carries TRBV12-3 or TRBV12-4 and TRBJ1-2; D is unclear. V lost 3 bases, J lost 5 bases, and 10 bases lay in between. This CDR3 spans 13 amino acids.